Each of the 21 T cell receptor beta chains below was sequenced from the same sample in a study of T cell responses to AZD1222 COVID-19 vaccine. The data were produced by immunoSEQ multiplex PCR, yet TCRdb's version contains in-frame clones alone and is incomplete. This sample has tens of thousands of clones, with about 83% found just once. The starting material was peripheral blood, obtained on day 0 of AZD1222 vaccination. These receptor sequences come from an adult in good health.

Written as DNA, the CDR3 is TGTGCCAGCTCACCGGACAGTGGAGTCCACGAGCAGTACTTC. It is translated as CASSPDSGVHEQYF. The rearrangement links TRBV18 to TRBJ2-7; D might be TRBD1 (6 bases). Trimming cost V 3 bases and J 5 bases, with 14 bases left between them. This CDR3 has 14 residues. The germline gives CDR1 KGHSH, CDR2 LQKENI.

CDR3 sequence reads: CASSQGRRMNTEAFF. CDR3 bases: TGTGCCAGCAGCCAGGGCCGACGGATGAACACTGAAGCTTTCTTT. V and J are TRBV3-1 (or the pseudogene TRBV3-2) and TRBJ1-1; D unclear. The CDR3 is 15 residues long. Germline values: CDR1 LGHDT, CDR2 YNNKEL (reference sequence). V was clipped by 3 bases and J by 0 bases, with 11 bases between them.

This rearrangement joins TRBV7-2 to TRBJ1-1; D gene ambiguous. The CDR3 sequence is 13 residues long. Germline assignment: CDR1 SGHTA and CDR2 FQGNSA. V lost 1 base and J lost 4, with 7 bases in between. This CDR3 reads CASSLGWSTEAFF. In DNA form, the CDR3 reads TGTGCCAGCAGCTTAGGGTGGAGCACTGAAGCTTTCTTT.

The rearrangement links TRBV3-1 (or the pseudogene TRBV3-2) to TRBJ2-3; 7 nucleotides match TRBD2. The CDR3 is 17 amino acids. CDR1 is LGHDT, CDR2 YNNKEL, per germline (reference sequence). With V trimmed by 0 bases and J by 4 bases, 10 bases remained unmatched. The CDR3 is CASSQDHREAWADTQYF. CDR3 sequence (DNA): TGTGCCAGCAGCCAAGATCATCGGGAGGCGTGGGCAGATACGCAGTATTTT.

The rearrangement links TRBV4-1 to TRBJ1-4; TRBD1 might be the D (6 bases). The CDR3 has 14 residues. Trimming removed 2 bases from V and 5 bases from J, with 9 bases in between. From germline, CDR1 is MGHRA and CDR2 YSYEKL. This CDR3 reads CASSQTGQNEKLFF. The CDR3 coding sequence is TGCGCCAGCAGCCAAACGGGACAAAATGAAAAACTGTTTTTT.

The J gene is TRBJ2-7, the V gene TRBV5-4, with TRBD1 identical over 10 bases. The CDR3 sequence is 14 residues long. Germline CDR1 SGHNT, CDR2 YYREEE (reference sequence). Trimming removed 4 bases from V and 5 bases from J; junction bases left unmatched: 6. The CDR3 is CASSLGGQGNEQYF. The CDR3 DNA reads as TGTGCCAGCAGCCTTGGGGGACAGGGGAACGAGCAGTACTTC.

The chain has TRBV29-1 and TRBJ2-3; possibly TRBD1 for D (6 bases). This CDR3 has 13 residues. Germline assignment: CDR1 SQVTM and CDR2 ANQGSEA. V lost 7 bases and J lost 1, with 12 bases in between. The CDR3 loop reads CSAGDTGTDTQYF. DNA for the CDR3: TGCAGCGCCGGGGACACCGGCACAGATACGCAGTATTTT.

The chain employs TRBV30 and TRBJ1-2; unclear D gene. The CDR3 has 14 amino acids. V was trimmed by 1 base and J by 1 base, leaving 10 bases between them. Germline lookup yields CDR1 GTSNPN and CDR2 SVGIG (reference sequence). The CDR3 spells CAWSEGRGNYGYTF. The CDR3 nucleotides are TGTGCCTGGAGTGAAGGCCGGGGTAACTATGGCTACACCTTC.

This chain uses TRBV2 with TRBJ2-6; D is possibly TRBD2 (7 bases). Trimming shortened V by 3 bases and J by 4 bases, and 16 bases separated the two germline ends. From germline, CDR1 is SNHLY and CDR2 FYNNEI. There are 17 residues in the CDR3. The DNA for the CDR3 is TGTGCCAGCAGTGATCCCCGGGGGGCGGTAGGGGCCAACGTCCTGACTTTC. Translation gives CASSDPRGAVGANVLTF.

The V and J genes are TRBV29-1 and TRBJ2-1, with a weak D call TRBD1 (5 bases). Trimming took off 4 bases at V and 8 bases at J, with 9 bases between the two ends. The CDR3 is 11 residues long. Germline CDR1 and CDR2: SQVTM and ANQGSEA. The CDR3 coding sequence is TGCAGCGTTGTTAGGGGCCATGAGCAGTTCTTC. Amino acids: CSVVRGHEQFF.

The chain combines TRBV23-1 with TRBJ1-1; D uncertain. TRBV23-1 is labeled an ORF, and its function is uncertain. The CDR3 is 15 residues long. V was pared by 3 bases and J by 4 bases, with 15 bases between. The CDR3 loop reads CASSHLSQYFTEAFF. In DNA, the CDR3 is TGCGCCAGCAGTCACCTGAGCCAGTACTTCACTGAAGCTTTCTTT.

The genes are TRBV24-1 and TRBJ2-7; 12 bases are shared with TRBD1. This CDR3 comprises 16 residues. CDR1 and CDR2 (germline): KGHDR, SFDVKD. Trimming removed 4 bases from V and 6 bases from J; junction bases left unmatched: 9. CDR3 in DNA: TGTGCCACCAGTGACACTAAAGGGACAGGGGGCTTCGAGCAGTACTTC. Amino acids: CATSDTKGTGGFEQYF.

The chain carries TRBV30 and TRBJ2-1; 13 nucleotides match TRBD2. There are 16 residues in the CDR3. Germline V CDR1 and CDR2: GTSNPN, SVGIG (reference sequence). Trimming cost V 2 bases and J 4 bases; bases outside gene matches: 5. CDR3 sequence reads: CAWSTGTSGKYNEQFF. The CDR3 DNA follows: TGTGCCTGGAGTACAGGGACTAGCGGGAAGTACAATGAGCAGTTCTTC.

The rearrangement joins TRBV3-1 (or the pseudogene TRBV3-2) to TRBJ1-2; TRBD1 is a possible D gene (6 bases). V was trimmed by 1 base and J by 8 bases, leaving 20 bases between them. This CDR3 region has 16 residues. The germline CDR1 and CDR2 sequences are LGHDT and YNNKEL (reference sequence). The CDR3 loop reads CASSQGSSAGVGGYTF. The DNA for the CDR3 is TGTGCCAGCAGCCAAGGATCGAGTGCAGGGGTGGGAGGCTACACCTTC.

V gene TRBV9 combines with J gene TRBJ2-2; perhaps TRBD1 as D (6 bases). CDR3 length: 15 amino acids. V was clipped by 4 bases and J by 4 bases, with 14 bases between them. The V gene's germline CDR1 is SGDLS and CDR2 YYNGEE. CDR3 loop: CASSIVGTPTGELFF. DNA of the CDR3: TGTGCCAGCAGCATAGTTGGGACACCCACCGGGGAGCTGTTTTTT.

V and J are TRBV27 and TRBJ1-5, with D perhaps matching TRBD1 (6 bases). Germline-derived CDR1 and CDR2 are MNHEY and SMNVEV (reference sequence). The CDR3 covers 13 residues. V lost 6 bases to trimming and J lost 4 bases, with 10 bases between them. The CDR3 region is CASSDTGNQPQHF. The CDR3 DNA sequence: TGTGCCAGCAGCGATACAGGGAATCAGCCCCAGCATTTT.

This clone was found once. The chain joins TRBV11-3 to TRBJ2-3, with TRBD2 matching 10 bases. The trim removed 5 bases at V and 3 bases at J, leaving 8 bases unmatched. Per the germline V gene, CDR1 is SGHNT and CDR2 is YENEEA. This CDR3 is built from 16 residues. The CDR3 sequence is CASSRGTSERTDTQYF. DNA of the CDR3: TGTGCCAGCAGCCGTGGGACTAGCGAAAGGACAGATACGCAGTATTTT.

The chain couples TRBV20-1 to TRBJ2-4; D gene uncertain. In germline, CDR1 is DFQATT, CDR2 SNEGSKA (reference sequence). The CDR3 covers 11 residues. Trimming took 7 bases from V and 6 from J, leaving 10 bases between them. Here the CDR3 reads CSVPSGNIQYF. The CDR3 DNA reads as TGCAGTGTCCCGTCCGGAAACATTCAGTACTTC.

This clone showed up just a few times. The chain combines TRBV28 with TRBJ1-1; the match to TRBD1 covers 8 bases. Germline V CDR1 and CDR2: MDHEN, SYDVKM. The CDR3 runs to 17 residues. Trimming cost V 2 bases and J 6 bases; bases outside gene matches: 14. The CDR3 protein is CASSLLNLDRDKAEAFF. The CDR3 region has the DNA TGTGCCAGCAGTTTACTGAATCTGGACAGGGACAAGGCTGAAGCTTTCTTT.

The genes are TRBV12-3 or TRBV12-4 and TRBJ1-2; the D is unclear. V was pared by 3 bases and J by 4 bases, with 9 bases between. The CDR3 spans 13 residues. The CDR3 reads CASSLTVGYGYTF. CDR3 nucleotides: TGTGCCAGCAGTTTGACGGTAGGCTATGGCTACACCTTC.

V gene TRBV19 combines with J gene TRBJ1-2; 7 nucleotides align to TRBD1. V was pared by 6 bases and J by 8 bases, with 6 bases of the junction left unmatched. CDR1 is LNHDA, CDR2 SQIVND, per germline (reference sequence). The CDR3 is 12 residues long. CDR3 protein: CASRSDRDGYTF. CDR3 nucleotide sequence: TGTGCCAGTAGGTCAGACAGGGACGGCTACACCTTC.